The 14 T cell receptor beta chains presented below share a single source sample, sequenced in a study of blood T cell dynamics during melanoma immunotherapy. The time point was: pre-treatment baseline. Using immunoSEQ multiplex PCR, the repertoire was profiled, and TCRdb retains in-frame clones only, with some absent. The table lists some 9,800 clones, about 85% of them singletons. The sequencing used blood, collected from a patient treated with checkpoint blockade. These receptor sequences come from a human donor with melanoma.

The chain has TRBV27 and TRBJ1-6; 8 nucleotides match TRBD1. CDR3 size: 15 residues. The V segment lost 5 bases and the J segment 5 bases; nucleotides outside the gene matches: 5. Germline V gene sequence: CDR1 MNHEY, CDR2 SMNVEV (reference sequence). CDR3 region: CASSRTGLNNSPLHF. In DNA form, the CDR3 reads TGTGCCAGCAGTCGGACAGGGTTAAATAATTCACCCCTCCACTTT.

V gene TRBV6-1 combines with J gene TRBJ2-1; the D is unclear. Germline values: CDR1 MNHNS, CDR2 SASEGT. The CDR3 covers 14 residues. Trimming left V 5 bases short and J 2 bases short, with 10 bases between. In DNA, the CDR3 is TGTGCCAGCAGTCCGTCGGGCCCCTACAATGAGCAGTTCTTC. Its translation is CASSPSGPYNEQFF.

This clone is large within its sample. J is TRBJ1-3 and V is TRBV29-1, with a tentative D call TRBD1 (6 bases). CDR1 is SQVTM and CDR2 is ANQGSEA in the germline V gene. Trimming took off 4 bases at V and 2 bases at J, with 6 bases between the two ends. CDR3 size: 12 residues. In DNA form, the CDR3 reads TGCAGCGTTGCAGGGGCTGGAAACACCATATATTTT. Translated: CSVAGAGNTIYF.

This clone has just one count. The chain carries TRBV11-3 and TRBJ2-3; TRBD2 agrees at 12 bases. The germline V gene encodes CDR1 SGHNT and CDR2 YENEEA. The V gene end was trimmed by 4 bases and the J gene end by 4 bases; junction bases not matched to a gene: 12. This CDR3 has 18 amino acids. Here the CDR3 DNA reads TGTGCCAGCAGCTCCCCCTCTAGCGGGGGGGCCGGCCCAGATACGCAGTATTTT. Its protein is CASSSPSSGGAGPDTQYF.

The CDR3 reads CASRKQGAASQPQHF. CDR3 DNA sequence: TGTGCCAGCAGGAAACAGGGGGCCGCGAGTCAGCCCCAGCATTTT. The chain has TRBV28 and TRBJ1-5, with 9 bases lining up with TRBD1. The germline gives CDR1 MDHEN, CDR2 SYDVKM. The CDR3 runs 15 residues. The V and J ends lost 6 bases and 6 bases, in that order; junction bases with no gene match: 9.

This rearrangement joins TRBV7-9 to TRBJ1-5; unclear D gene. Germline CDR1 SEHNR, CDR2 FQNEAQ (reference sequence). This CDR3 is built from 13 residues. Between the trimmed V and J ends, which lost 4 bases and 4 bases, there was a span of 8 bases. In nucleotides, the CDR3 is TGTGCCAGCAGCTCGGACGGGAATCAGCCCCAGCATTTT. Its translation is CASSSDGNQPQHF.

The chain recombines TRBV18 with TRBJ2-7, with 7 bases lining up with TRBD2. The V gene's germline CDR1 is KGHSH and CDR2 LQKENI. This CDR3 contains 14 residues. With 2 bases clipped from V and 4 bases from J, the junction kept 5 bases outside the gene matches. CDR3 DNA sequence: TGTGCCAGCTCACCAAGCGGGGAAAGGTACGAGCAGTACTTC. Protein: CASSPSGERYEQYF.

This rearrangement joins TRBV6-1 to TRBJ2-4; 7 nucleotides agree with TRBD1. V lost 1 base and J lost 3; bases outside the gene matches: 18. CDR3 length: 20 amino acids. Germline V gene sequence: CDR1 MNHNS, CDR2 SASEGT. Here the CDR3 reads CASSEGYRGHTQGGKNIQYF. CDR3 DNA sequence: TGTGCCAGCAGTGAAGGTTATAGGGGGCATACTCAGGGCGGCAAAAACATTCAGTACTTC.

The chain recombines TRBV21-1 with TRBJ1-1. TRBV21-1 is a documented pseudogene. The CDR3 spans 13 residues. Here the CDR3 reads CASRLSRETEAFF. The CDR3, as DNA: TGTGCCAGCCGACTGAGCAGGGAGACTGAAGCTTTCTTT.

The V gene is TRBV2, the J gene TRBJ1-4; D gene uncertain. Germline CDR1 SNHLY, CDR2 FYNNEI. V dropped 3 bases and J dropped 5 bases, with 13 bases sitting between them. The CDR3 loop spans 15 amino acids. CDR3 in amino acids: CASSDRRSPNEKLFF. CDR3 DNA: TGTGCCAGCAGTGACCGACGGAGCCCCAATGAAAAACTGTTTTTT.

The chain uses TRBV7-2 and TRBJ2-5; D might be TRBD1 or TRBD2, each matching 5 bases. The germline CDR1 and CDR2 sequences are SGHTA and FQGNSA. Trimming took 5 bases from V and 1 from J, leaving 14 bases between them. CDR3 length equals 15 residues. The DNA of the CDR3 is TGTGCCAGCAGCCCCCAACGGGGCAGCCAAGAGACCCAGTACTTC. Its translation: CASSPQRGSQETQYF.

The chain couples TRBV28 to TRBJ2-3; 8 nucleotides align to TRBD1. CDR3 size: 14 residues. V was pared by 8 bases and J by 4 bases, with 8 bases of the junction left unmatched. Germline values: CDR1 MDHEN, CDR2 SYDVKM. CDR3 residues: CASRTGYSADTQYF. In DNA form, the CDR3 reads TGTGCCAGCCGGACAGGGTACTCGGCAGATACGCAGTATTTT. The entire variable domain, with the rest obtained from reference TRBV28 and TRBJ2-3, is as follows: DVKVTQSSRYLVKRTGEKVFLECVQDMDHENMFWYRQDPGLGLRLIYFSYDVKMKEKGDIPEGYSVSREKKERFSLILESASTNQTSMYLCASRTGYSADTQYFGPGTRLTVL.

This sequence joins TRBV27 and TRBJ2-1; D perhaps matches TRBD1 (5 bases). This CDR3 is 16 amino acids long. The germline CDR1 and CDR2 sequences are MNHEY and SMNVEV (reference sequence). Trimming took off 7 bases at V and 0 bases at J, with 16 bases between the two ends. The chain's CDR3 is CASNQNRGYSYNEQFF. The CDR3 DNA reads TGTGCCAGCAACCAAAATAGGGGCTACTCCTACAATGAGCAGTTCTTC.

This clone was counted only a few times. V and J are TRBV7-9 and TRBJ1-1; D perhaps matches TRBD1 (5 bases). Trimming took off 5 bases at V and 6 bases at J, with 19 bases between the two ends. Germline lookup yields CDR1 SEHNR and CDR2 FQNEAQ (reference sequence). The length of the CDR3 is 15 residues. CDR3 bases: TGTGCCAGCAGCCTAGGGTGGGACGCCAGGGCTGAAGCTTTCTTT. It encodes CASSLGWDARAEAFF.